The 4 T cell receptor beta chains below come from one sample, sequenced in a study of beta chain features in type 1 diabetes. The whole isolated RNA underwent reverse transcription, so sequencing captured expressed TCRB transcripts. Measured with immunoSEQ multiplex PCR; TCRdb has only the in-frame clones, and not every one. This sample carries 300,000 or so clones, roughly an eighth of them seen once, and the ten largest clones take 0.017%. Study outcomes and limitations: Significant though moderate, a shortening of TCRB CDR3s appeared in all four CD4+ subsets of Type 1 diabetes patients.

These receptors' targets are unknown. The sequencing sample was made of naive CD4+ T cells from blood. These receptors came from a man aged 25 to 45 with type 1 diabetes.

This chain connects TRBV9 to TRBJ2-3; 11 bases are shared with TRBD2. Germline CDR1 reads SGDLS; CDR2 reads YYNGEE. The J segment lost 6 bases and the V segment lost 6 bases, leaving 6 bases of the junction unmatched. CDR3 length: 14 amino acids. CDR3 sequence reads: CASTSGRTDDTQYF. The CDR3 bases are TGTGCCAGCACTAGCGGGAGGACTGACGATACGCAGTATTTT.

V and J are TRBV5-1 and TRBJ2-2; D remains unclear. The V gene lost 1 base and the J gene lost 7 bases, with 14 bases spanning the gap. This CDR3 comprises 15 residues. Germline lookup yields CDR1 SGHRS and CDR2 YFSETQ. CDR3 in amino acids: CASSLSASPVGELFF. CDR3 in DNA: TGCGCCAGCAGCTTGTCGGCTAGTCCAGTCGGGGAGCTGTTTTTT.

This clone appeared a few times. The genes are TRBV9 and TRBJ2-7, with 9 bases identical to TRBD1. The CDR3 spans 14 residues. V dropped 2 bases and J dropped 3; count of bases not matched to a gene: 3. The germline V gene has CDR1 SGDLS and CDR2 YYNGEE. The CDR3 DNA sequence: TGTGCCAGCAGCGTGACAGGGGGTAACTACGAGCAGTACTTC. Translating gives CASSVTGGNYEQYF.

The J gene is TRBJ2-7, the V gene TRBV28; possibly TRBD2 for D (5 bases). Germline V CDR1 and CDR2: MDHEN, SYDVKM. The CDR3 runs to 12 residues. V was pared by 3 bases and J by 4 bases, with 7 bases between. The CDR3 loop is CASSFKRYEQYF. The CDR3 DNA follows: TGTGCCAGCAGTTTCAAGCGGTACGAGCAGTACTTC.